These T cell receptor beta chains were read from a single sample in a study of blood T cell repertoires in COVID-19. Profiled with immunoSEQ multiplex PCR; TCRdb holds only in-frame clones, not every one. The sample holds some 170,000 clones; approximately 81% are singletons and the top ten take 1% to 1.2%. Sequencing was performed on peripheral blood. The receptors shown here come from a man aged 35 to 55 with acute or convalescent COVID-19. The CDR3 runs from the conserved cysteine through the conserved F or W. The order of the fields is V gene, clone size, D gene, J gene, CDR3 protein, CDR3 DNA. The D gene is left open where the match is weak. Clone size is stated in some rows and not others, as once, few, many or a class when expanded.

>TRBV3-1/TRBV3-2|.|.|TRBJ1-6
CASSLSASSPLHF
TGTGCCAGCAGCCTCTCCGCCAGTTCACCCCTCCACTTT
>TRBV11-2|.|TRBD1|TRBJ2-7
CASSLSQGAYEQYF
TGTGCCAGCAGCTTATCACAGGGGGCCTACGAGCAGTACTTC
>TRBV11-1|.|TRBD2|TRBJ2-5
CASSLESAGGRETQYF
TGTGCCAGCAGCTTAGAGTCAGCGGGGGGGCGGGAGACCCAGTACTTC
>TRBV7-3|.|.|TRBJ1-1
CASSLVQGGAAFF
TGTGCCAGCAGCTTAGTACAGGGCGGTGCAGCTTTCTTT
>TRBV12-3/TRBV12-4|.|TRBD1|TRBJ1-2
CASSTGGSYGYTF
TGTGCCAGCAGTACAGGGGGTAGCTATGGCTACACCTTC
>TRBV7-2|.|.|TRBJ1-1
CASSLGGAGTEAFF
TGTGCCAGCAGCTTAGGGGGCGCAGGCACTGAAGCTTTCTTT
>TRBV2|.|.|TRBJ2-7
CASTGDFSYEQYF
TGTGCCAGCACAGGCGATTTCTCCTACGAGCAGTACTTC
>TRBV5-5|.|.|TRBJ2-1
CASSLGLSSYNEQFF
TGTGCCAGCAGCTTGGGCCTCAGCTCCTACAATGAGCAGTTCTTC
>TRBV6-5|.|TRBD1|TRBJ2-7
CASSMGQKYEQYF
TGTGCCAGCAGTATGGGACAGAAGTACGAGCAGTACTTC
>TRBV19|.|TRBD1|TRBJ2-5
CATSPGTGEGPKETQYF
TGTGCCACCTCTCCCGGGACAGGGGAGGGGCCCAAAGAGACCCAGTACTTC
>TRBV6-2/TRBV6-3|few|TRBD1|TRBJ1-2
CASSSTGGGYTF
TGTGCCAGCAGCTCAACAGGGGGCGGCTACACCTTC
>TRBV20-1|.|TRBD2|TRBJ2-5
CSASLLAGEYQETQYF
TGCAGTGCTAGTCTTCTAGCGGGGGAATACCAAGAGACCCAGTACTTC
>TRBV3-1/TRBV3-2|.|TRBD1|TRBJ1-5
CASSPGTGGDQPQHF
TGTGCCAGCAGCCCCGGGACAGGGGGTGATCAGCCCCAGCATTTT
>TRBV6-4|.|TRBD1|TRBJ1-1
CASSIDRDTEAFF
TGTGCCAGCAGCATTGACAGGGACACTGAAGCTTTCTTT
>TRBV19|.|.|TRBJ2-2
CASSIPRGWTGELFF
TGTGCCAGTAGTATACCTCGGGGGTGGACCGGGGAGCTGTTTTTT
>TRBV7-2|.|TRBD1|TRBJ1-4
CASSLRTGDEKLFF
TGTGCCAGCAGCCTCCGGACAGGGGATGAAAAACTGTTTTTT
>TRBV30|.|TRBD2|TRBJ2-3
CACNERGPYGDTQYF
TGTGCCTGTAACGAGCGGGGGCCATATGGAGATACGCAGTATTTT
>TRBV4-2|few|TRBD1|TRBJ1-2
CASSRRDRDGYTF
TGTGCCAGCAGCCGCCGGGACAGGGATGGCTACACCTTC
>TRBV5-1|.|TRBD1|TRBJ2-5
CASSQSGTGEETQYF
TGCGCCAGCAGCCAATCCGGGACAGGGGAAGAGACCCAGTACTTC
>TRBV11-3|.|TRBD2|TRBJ2-2
CASSLGLAGGELFF
TGTGCCAGCAGCTTAGGACTAGCGGGCGGGGAGCTGTTTTTT
>TRBV30|.|TRBD1|TRBJ1-1
CASTGQGVFLSAEAFF
TGTGCCTCTACGGGGCAGGGGGTATTCTTGAGCGCTGAAGCTTTCTTT
>TRBV5-1|once|.|TRBJ1-3
CASRENSASGNTIYF
TGCGCCAGCAGGGAGAATTCAGCCTCTGGAAACACCATATATTTT
>TRBV6-5|.|TRBD1|TRBJ2-3
CASSRDRGRLDTQYF
TGTGCCAGCAGCCGAGACAGGGGGCGTCTGGATACGCAGTATTTT
>TRBV3-1/TRBV3-2|.|TRBD2|TRBJ2-3
CASSLGLESTDTQYF
TGTGCCAGCAGCCTGGGACTAGAAAGCACAGATACGCAGTATTTT
>TRBV2|.|.|TRBJ2-5
CATTTGGETQYF
TGTGCCACCACGACAGGCGGGGAGACCCAGTACTTC
>TRBV27|.|.|TRBJ1-1
CASSSRTTIMNTEAFF
TGTGCCAGCAGTTCGAGGACTACTATAATGAACACTGAAGCTTTCTTT
>TRBV3-1/TRBV3-2|.|.|TRBJ2-2
CASSSRSAGELFF
TGTGCCAGCAGCTCCCGGTCCGCTGGGGAGCTGTTTTTT
>TRBV11-2|.|TRBD2|TRBJ2-1
CASSFSGLAGARGEQFF
TGTGCCAGCAGCTTCTCGGGACTAGCGGGGGCGAGGGGTGAGCAGTTCTTC
>TRBV3-1/TRBV3-2|once|TRBD1|TRBJ1-2
CASTQTDRVNYGYTF
TGTGCCAGCACCCAAACGGACAGGGTTAACTATGGCTACACCTTC